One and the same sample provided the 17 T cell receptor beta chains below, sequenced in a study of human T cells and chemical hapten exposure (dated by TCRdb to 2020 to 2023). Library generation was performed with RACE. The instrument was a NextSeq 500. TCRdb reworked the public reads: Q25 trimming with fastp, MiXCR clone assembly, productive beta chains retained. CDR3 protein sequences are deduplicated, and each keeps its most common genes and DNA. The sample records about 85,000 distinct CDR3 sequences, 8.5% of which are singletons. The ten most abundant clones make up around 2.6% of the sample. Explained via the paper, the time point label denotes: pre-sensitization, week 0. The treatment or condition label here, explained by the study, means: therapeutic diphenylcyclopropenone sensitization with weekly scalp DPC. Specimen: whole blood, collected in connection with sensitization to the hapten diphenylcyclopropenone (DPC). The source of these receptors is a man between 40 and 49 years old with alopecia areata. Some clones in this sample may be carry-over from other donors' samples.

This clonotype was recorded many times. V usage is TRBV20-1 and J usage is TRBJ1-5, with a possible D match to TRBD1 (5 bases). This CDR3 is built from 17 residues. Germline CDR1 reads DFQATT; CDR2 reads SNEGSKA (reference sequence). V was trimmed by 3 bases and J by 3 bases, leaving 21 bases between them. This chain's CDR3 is CSASISLPDSLNQPQHF. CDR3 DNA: TGCAGTGCTAGTATATCCCTGCCCGACAGCCTCAATCAGCCCCAGCATTTT.

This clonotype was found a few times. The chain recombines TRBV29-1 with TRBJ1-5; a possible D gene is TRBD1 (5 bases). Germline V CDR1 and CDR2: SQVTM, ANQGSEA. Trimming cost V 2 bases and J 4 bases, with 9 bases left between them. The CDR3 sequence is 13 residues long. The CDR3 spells CSVEQGWNQPQHF. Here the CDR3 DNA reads TGCAGCGTTGAACAGGGTTGGAATCAGCCCCAGCATTTT.

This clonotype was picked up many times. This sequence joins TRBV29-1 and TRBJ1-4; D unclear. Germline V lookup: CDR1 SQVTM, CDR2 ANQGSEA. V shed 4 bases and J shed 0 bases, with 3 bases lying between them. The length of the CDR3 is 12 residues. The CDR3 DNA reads TGCAGCGTTGGTGCAACTAATGAAAAACTGTTTTTT. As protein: CSVGATNEKLFF.

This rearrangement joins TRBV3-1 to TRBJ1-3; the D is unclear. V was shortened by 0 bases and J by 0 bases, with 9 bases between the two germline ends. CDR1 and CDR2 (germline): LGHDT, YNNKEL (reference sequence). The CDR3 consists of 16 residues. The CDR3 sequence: CASSQDPEVSGNTIYF. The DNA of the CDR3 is TGTGCCAGCAGCCAAGATCCGGAGGTCTCTGGAAACACCATATATTTT.

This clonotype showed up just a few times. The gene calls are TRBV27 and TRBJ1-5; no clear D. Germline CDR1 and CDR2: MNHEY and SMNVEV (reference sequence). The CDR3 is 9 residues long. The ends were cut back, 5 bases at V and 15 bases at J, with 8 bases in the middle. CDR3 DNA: TGTGCCAGCAGTCCCTTCCTGCATTTT. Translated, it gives CASSPFLHF.

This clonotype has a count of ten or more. CDR3 bases: TGCGCCAGCAGCCAGGAGGACACTTTAGGCGGCTACACCTTC. Translated: CASSQEDTLGGYTF. This chain connects TRBV4-3 to TRBJ1-2; TRBD1 might be the D (5 bases). The V end was cut by 3 bases, the J end by 8 bases, with 16 bases between. CDR3 length: 14 amino acids. Germline assignment: CDR1 LGHNA and CDR2 YSLEER.

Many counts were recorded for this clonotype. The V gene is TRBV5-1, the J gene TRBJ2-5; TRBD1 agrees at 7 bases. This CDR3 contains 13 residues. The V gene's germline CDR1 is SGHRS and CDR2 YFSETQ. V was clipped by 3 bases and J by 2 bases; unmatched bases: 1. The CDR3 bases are TGCGCCAGCAGCTGGGACAGACAAGAGACCCAGTACTTC. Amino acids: CASSWDRQETQYF.

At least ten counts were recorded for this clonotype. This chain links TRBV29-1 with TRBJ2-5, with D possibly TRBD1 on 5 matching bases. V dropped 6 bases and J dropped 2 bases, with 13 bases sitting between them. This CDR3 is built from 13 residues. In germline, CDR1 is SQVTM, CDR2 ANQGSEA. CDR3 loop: CSVGRQSQETQYF. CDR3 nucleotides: TGCAGCGTGGGTCGACAGAGTCAAGAGACCCAGTACTTC.

CDR3 in DNA: TGTGCCAGCTCACTACAAAGAACTAGCGGTATTCAGTACTTC. Protein: CASSLQRTSGIQYF. The V and J genes are TRBV18 and TRBJ2-4; TRBD2 matches 8 bases. There are 14 residues in the CDR3. Trimming cost V 4 bases and J 10 bases; bases outside gene matches: 9. Looked up from germline, CDR1 is KGHSH and CDR2 is LQKENI.

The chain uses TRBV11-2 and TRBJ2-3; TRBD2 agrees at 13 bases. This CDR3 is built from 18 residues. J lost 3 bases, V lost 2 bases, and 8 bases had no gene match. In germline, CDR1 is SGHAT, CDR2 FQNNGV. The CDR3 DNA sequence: TGTGCCAGCAGCTTAAGGACTAGCGGGAGAGTGGGGACAGATACGCAGTATTTT. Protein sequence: CASSLRTSGRVGTDTQYF.

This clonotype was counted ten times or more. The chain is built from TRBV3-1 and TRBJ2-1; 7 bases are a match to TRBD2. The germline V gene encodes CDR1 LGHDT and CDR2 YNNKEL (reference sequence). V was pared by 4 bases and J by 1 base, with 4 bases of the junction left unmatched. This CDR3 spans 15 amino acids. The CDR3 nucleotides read TGTGCCAGCAGCCTCAGACTAGCTTCCTACAATGAGCAGTTCTTC. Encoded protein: CASSLRLASYNEQFF.

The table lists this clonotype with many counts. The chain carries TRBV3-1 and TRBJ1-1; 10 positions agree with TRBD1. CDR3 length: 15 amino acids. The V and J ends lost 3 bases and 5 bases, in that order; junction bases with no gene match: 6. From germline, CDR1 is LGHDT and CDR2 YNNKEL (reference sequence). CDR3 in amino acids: CASSHGQGGKTEAFF. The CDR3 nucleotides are TGTGCCAGCAGCCACGGACAGGGGGGAAAGACTGAAGCTTTCTTT.

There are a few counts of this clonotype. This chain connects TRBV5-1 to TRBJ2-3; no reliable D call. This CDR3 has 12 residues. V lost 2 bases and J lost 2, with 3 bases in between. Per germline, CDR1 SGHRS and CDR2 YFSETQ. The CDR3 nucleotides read TGCGCCAGCAGCTTCCTCACAGATACGCAGTATTTT. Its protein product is CASSFLTDTQYF.

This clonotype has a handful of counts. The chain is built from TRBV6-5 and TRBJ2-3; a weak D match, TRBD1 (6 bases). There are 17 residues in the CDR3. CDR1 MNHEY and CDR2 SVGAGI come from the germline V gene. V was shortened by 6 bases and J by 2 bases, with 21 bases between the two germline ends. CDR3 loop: CASSSRDTGPHTDTQYF. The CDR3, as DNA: TGTGCCAGCAGCTCCCGGGACACCGGTCCCCACACAGATACGCAGTATTTT.

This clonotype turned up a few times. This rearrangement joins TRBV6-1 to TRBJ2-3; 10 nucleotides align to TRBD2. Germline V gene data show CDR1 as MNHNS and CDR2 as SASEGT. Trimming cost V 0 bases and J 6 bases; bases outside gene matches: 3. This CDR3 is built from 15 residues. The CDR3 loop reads CASSEAPGLADTQYF. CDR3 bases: TGTGCCAGCAGTGAAGCCCCGGGACTAGCGGATACGCAGTATTTT.

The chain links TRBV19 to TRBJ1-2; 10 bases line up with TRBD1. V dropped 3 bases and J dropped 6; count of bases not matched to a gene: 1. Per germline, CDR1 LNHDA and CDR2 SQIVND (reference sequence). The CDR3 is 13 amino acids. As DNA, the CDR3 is TGTGCCAGTAGTATGGGACAGGGGCATGGCTACACCTTC. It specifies CASSMGQGHGYTF.

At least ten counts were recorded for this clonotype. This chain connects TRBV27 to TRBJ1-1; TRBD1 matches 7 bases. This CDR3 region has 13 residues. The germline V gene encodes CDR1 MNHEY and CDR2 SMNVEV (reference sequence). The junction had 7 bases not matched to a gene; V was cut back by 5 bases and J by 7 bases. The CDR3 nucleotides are TGTGCCAGCAGTGTTGGGACAGCACTTGAAGCTTTCTTT. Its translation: CASSVGTALEAFF.